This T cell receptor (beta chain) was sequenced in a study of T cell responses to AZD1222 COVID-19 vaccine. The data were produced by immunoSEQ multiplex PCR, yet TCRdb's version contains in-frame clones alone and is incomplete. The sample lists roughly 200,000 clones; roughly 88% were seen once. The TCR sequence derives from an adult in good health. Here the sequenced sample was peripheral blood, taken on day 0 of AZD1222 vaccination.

The CDR3 protein is CASSGVGDEQFF. The CDR3 nucleotides read TGTGCCAGCAGCGGAGTGGGGGATGAGCAGTTCTTC. V is TRBV9 and J is TRBJ2-1; D is tentatively TRBD1 or TRBD2 (5 bases each). V was cut by 3 bases and J by 8 bases, with 9 bases left in between. Germline V CDR1 and CDR2: SGDLS, YYNGEE. The CDR3 length is 12 residues.